The sequence of this TCR beta chain was determined in a study of cytomegalovirus exposure and HLA in healthy donors. Only in-frame clones appear in the TCRdb table, and some are missing; sequencing was by immunoSEQ multiplex PCR. The data hold 85,000 to 120,000 clones, with around 89% observed a single time. The CDR3 covers 14 residues. The V segment lost 3 bases and the J segment 5 bases; nucleotides outside the gene matches: 3. CDR1 is SGHDN and CDR2 is FVKESK in the germline V gene. The chain has TRBV14 and TRBJ1-2; 10 bases line up with TRBD1. The sequencing sample was made of PBMCs. The TCR comes from a woman under 30 in good health and CMV-seropositive. Written as DNA, the CDR3 is TGTGCCAGCAGCCAGACAGGGGGCAATTATGGCTACACCTTC. Its protein is CASSQTGGNYGYTF.